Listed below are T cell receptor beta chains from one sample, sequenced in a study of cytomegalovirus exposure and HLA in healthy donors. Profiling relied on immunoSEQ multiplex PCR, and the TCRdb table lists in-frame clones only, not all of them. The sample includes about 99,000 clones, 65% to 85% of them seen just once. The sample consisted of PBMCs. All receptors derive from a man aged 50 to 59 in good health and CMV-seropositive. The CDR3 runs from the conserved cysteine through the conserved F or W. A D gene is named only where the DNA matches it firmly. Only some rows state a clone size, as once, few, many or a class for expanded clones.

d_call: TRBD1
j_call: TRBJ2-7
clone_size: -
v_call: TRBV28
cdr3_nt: TGTGCCAGCAGCAGTCCGGGACAGGGCTACGAGCAGTACTTC
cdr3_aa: CASSSPGQGYEQYF

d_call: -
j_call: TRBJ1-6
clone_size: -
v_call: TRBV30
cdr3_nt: TGTGCCTGGACCCTCAAGAGGGATCTGGGAAATTCACCCCTCCACTTT
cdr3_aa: CAWTLKRDLGNSPLHF

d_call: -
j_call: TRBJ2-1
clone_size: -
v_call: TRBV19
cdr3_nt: TGTGCCAGTAGAAATGGGCTATTTTCCAATGAGCAGTTCTTC
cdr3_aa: CASRNGLFSNEQFF

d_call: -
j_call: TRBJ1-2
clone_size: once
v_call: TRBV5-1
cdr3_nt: TGCGCCAGCAGCGCAGGGGACGCGAACTATGGCTACACCTTC
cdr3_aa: CASSAGDANYGYTF

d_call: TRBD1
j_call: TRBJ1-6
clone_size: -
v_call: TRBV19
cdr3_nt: TGTGCCAGTAGTCCCTCCCGACAGGGGTCGGCTAATAATTCACCCCTCCACTTT
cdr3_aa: CASSPSRQGSANNSPLHF

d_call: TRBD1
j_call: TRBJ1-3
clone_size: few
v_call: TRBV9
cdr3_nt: TGTGCCAGCAGCCCTACAGGGGCGAAAGGAAACACCATATATTTT
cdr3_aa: CASSPTGAKGNTIYF

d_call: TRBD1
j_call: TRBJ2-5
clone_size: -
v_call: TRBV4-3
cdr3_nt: TGCGCCAGCAGCCTCCAGGGACAGGACCAAGAGACCCAGTACTTC
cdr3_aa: CASSLQGQDQETQYF

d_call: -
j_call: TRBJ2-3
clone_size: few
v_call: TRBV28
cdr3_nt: TGTGCCAGCAGTTTCCCTCCCGGTTCTCCGGGTACAGATACGCAGTATTTT
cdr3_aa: CASSFPPGSPGTDTQYF

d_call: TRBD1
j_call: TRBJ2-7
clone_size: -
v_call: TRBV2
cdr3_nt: TGTGCCAGCACCTTCGGGACAGGGGTTCGCGAGCAGTACTTC
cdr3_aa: CASTFGTGVREQYF

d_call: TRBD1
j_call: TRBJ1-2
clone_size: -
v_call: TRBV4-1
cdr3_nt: TGCGCCAGCAGCCAACCGGAATCGGGACAGCTTTTTTATGGCTACACCTTC
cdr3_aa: CASSQPESGQLFYGYTF

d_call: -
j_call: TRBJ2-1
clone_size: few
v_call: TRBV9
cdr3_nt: TGTGCCAGAGATCGACAGGAGCAGTTCTTC
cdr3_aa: CARDRQEQFF

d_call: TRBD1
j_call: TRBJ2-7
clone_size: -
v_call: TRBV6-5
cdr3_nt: TGTGCCAGCAGTAAACATAAGACAGGGACCTACGAGCAGTACTTC
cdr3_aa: CASSKHKTGTYEQYF

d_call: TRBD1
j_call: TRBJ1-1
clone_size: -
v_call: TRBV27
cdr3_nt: TGTGCCAGCAGTATGTCAGGGGGCGCGTACACTGAAGCTTTCTTT
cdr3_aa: CASSMSGGAYTEAFF

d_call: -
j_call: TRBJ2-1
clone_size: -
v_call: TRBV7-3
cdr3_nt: TGTGCCAGCAGCTTAGTTCCGGGGGATGAGCAGTTCTTC
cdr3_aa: CASSLVPGDEQFF

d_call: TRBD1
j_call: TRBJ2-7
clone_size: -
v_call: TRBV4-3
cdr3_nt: TGCGCCAGCAGCCAGGATTTACAGGGGCCATACGAGCAGTACTTC
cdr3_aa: CASSQDLQGPYEQYF

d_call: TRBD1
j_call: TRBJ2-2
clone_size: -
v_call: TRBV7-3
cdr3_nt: TGTGCCAGCAGCGCCAACAGGGGAAACACCGGGGAGCTGTTTTTT
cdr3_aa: CASSANRGNTGELFF

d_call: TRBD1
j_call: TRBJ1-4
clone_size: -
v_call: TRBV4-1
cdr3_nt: TGCGCCAGCAGCCACCCCAGCCCACAGACAGGGGGCCACTTACTTAATGAAAAACTGTTTTTT
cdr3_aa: CASSHPSPQTGGHLLNEKLFF

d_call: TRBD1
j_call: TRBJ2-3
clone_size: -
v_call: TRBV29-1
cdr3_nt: TGCAGCTTGATCCCAGGGGGCGTACGGACAGATACGCAGTATTTT
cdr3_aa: CSLIPGGVRTDTQYF

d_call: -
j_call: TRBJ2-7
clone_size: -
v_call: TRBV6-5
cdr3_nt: TGTGCCAGCAGTTACTCACCCGGGAGCTACGAGCAGTACTTC
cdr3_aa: CASSYSPGSYEQYF

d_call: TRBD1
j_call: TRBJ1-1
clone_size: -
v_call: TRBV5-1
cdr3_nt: TGCGCCAGCAGCCCGGTTGGGACAGAGATTGAAGCTTTCTTT
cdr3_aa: CASSPVGTEIEAFF

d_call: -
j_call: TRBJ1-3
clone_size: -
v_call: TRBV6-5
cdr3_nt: TGTGCCAGCAGTCTCAGCCGACTCTCTGGAAACACCATATATTTT
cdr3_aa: CASSLSRLSGNTIYF

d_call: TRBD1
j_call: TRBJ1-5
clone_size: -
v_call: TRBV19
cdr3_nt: TGTGCCAGTAGTGAGCAGGGGGGCGGCAATCAGCCCCAGCATTTT
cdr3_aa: CASSEQGGGNQPQHF

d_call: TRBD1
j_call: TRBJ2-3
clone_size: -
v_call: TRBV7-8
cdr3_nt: TGTGCCAGCAGCTCAACCGGGACAGGGGCCACAGATACGCAGTATTTT
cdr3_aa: CASSSTGTGATDTQYF

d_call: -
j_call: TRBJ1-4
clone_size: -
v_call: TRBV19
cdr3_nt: TGTGCCAGTAGTTGGCAGGGCAGGGAAAAACTGTTTTTT
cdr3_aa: CASSWQGREKLFF

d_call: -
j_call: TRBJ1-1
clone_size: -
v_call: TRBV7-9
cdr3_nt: TGTGCCAGCAGCCCTCTAACAGGAGTGAACACTGAAGCTTTCTTT
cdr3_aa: CASSPLTGVNTEAFF

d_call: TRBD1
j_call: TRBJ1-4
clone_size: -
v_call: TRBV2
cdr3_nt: TGTGCCAGCAGTACCGGGACAGGGTCTGAAAAACTGTTTTTT
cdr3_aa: CASSTGTGSEKLFF

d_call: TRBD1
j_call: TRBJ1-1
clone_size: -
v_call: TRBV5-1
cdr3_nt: TGCGCCAGCAGCCCCCAACCCGGGACAGGGAACACTGAAGCTTTCTTT
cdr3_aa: CASSPQPGTGNTEAFF

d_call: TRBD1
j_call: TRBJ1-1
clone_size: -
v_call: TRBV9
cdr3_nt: TGTGCCAGCAGCCCTCAACAGGGGTACACTGAAGCTTTCTTT
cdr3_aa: CASSPQQGYTEAFF

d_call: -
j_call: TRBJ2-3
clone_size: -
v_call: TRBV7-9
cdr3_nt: TGTGCCAGCAGCTTATCCTCGACTAGCACAGATACGCAGTATTTT
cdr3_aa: CASSLSSTSTDTQYF

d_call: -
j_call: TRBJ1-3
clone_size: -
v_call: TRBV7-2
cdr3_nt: TGTGCCAGCAGCACAAATGCTGGAAACACCATATATTTT
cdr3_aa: CASSTNAGNTIYF

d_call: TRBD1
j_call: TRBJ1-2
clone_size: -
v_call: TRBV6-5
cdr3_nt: TGTGCCAGCAGTTCTACAGGGGGCAGAGGCTACACCTTC
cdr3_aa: CASSSTGGRGYTF

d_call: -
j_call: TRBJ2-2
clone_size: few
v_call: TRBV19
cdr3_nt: TGTGCCAGTAGTCCCTGGGACTTCGGAAACACCGGGGAGCTGTTTTTT
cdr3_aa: CASSPWDFGNTGELFF

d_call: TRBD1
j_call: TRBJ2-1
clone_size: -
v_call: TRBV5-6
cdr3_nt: TGTGCCAGCAGCACAGGGGGACCTGGGTCCTACAATGAGCAGTTCTTC
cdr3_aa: CASSTGGPGSYNEQFF

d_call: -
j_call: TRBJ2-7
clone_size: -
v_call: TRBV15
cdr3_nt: TGTGCCACCAGCGGGCGTGCCCACGAGCAGTACTTC
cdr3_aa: CATSGRAHEQYF

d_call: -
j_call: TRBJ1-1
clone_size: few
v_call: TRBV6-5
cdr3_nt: TGTGCCAGCAGTGAGGCGGGCGAAGCTTTCTTT
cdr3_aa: CASSEAGEAFF

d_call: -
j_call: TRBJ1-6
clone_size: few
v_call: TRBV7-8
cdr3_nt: TGTGCCAGCAGCTTAGACGACAGGTCTATTTCACCCCTCCACTTT
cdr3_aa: CASSLDDRSISPLHF

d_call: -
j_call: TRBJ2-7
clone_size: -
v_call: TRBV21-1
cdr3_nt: TGTGCCAGCAGCAGCCCACAGGGGGGCAGGGACTACGAGCAGTACTTC
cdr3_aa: CASSSPQGGRDYEQYF

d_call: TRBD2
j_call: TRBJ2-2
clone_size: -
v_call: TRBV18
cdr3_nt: TGTGCCAGCTCACCACTAGCGGGGAACACCGGGGAGCTGTTTTTT
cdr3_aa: CASSPLAGNTGELFF